These 20 T cell receptor beta chains share one sample of origin, sequenced in a study of identical twins. Each CDR3 protein gets one entry after TCRdb re-called the 5' RACE reads with MiXCR. In the table there are approximately 220,000 distinct CDR3 sequences, approximately 9% of which are singletons. Sequencing was carried out using memory (CD45RO+) T cells sorted from blood. All receptors come from a woman between 18 and 29 years old in good health.

This clonotype was counted a few times. The chain uses TRBV27 and TRBJ2-2; D is uncertain. The ends were cut back, 11 bases at V and 2 bases at J, with 12 bases in the middle. The CDR3 is made up of 13 amino acids. Germline V gene data show CDR1 as MNHEY and CDR2 as SMNVEV (reference sequence). DNA for the CDR3: TGTGCCGGTCGGTCTGTTAACACCGGGGAGCTGTTTTTT. It encodes CAGRSVNTGELFF.

The rearrangement uses TRBV5-1 and TRBJ2-5; 10 nucleotides line up with TRBD2. The germline V gene encodes CDR1 SGHRS and CDR2 YFSETQ. The length of the CDR3 is 15 residues. V lost 4 bases, J lost 3 bases, and 6 bases stayed unmatched. The CDR3 sequence is CASSPNSGGEETQYF. CDR3 DNA sequence: TGCGCCAGCAGCCCGAACAGCGGGGGGGAAGAGACCCAGTACTTC.

This chain uses TRBV15 with TRBJ2-1; D is possibly TRBD1 or TRBD2 (7 bases each). Trimming shortened V by 5 bases and J by 9 bases, and 17 bases separated the two germline ends. The CDR3 length is 14 residues. In germline, CDR1 is LNHNV, CDR2 YYDKDF (reference sequence). The CDR3 reads CATSQRPGGVEQFF. The CDR3 DNA sequence: TGTGCCACCAGCCAGCGGCCAGGGGGGGTTGAGCAGTTCTTC.

The rearrangement uses TRBV10-1 and TRBJ2-5; no definite D call. The V end was cut by 0 bases, the J end by 5 bases, with 13 bases between. The CDR3 runs 15 residues. Germline CDR1 is WNHNN and CDR2 is SYGVQD (reference sequence). The DNA of the CDR3 is TGCGCCAGCAGTGAGTCAGGTCGACACGAGGAGACCCAGTACTTC. Translation: CASSESGRHEETQYF.

This clonotype has just one count. This chain uses TRBV15 with TRBJ1-5, with a possible D match to TRBD1 (5 bases). V lost 5 bases and J 7 bases, leaving 15 bases between the germline ends. Germline V gene sequence: CDR1 LNHNV, CDR2 YYDKDF (reference sequence). This CDR3 has 14 residues. The CDR3 DNA follows: TGTGCCACCAGCGGTCAGGGAGGTAGACAGCCCCAGCATTTT. Its translation: CATSGQGGRQPQHF. The full variable domain, in which reference TRBV15 and TRBJ1-5 provide the parts outside the CDR3, is DAMVIQNPRYQVTQFGKPVTLSCSQTLNHNVMYWYQQKSSQAPKLLFHYYDKDFNNEADTPDNFQSRRPNTSFCFLDIRSPGLGDTAMYLCATSGQGGRQPQHFGDGTRLSIL.

J is TRBJ2-1 and V is TRBV27; no reliable D call. CDR1 MNHEY and CDR2 SMNVEV come from the germline V gene (reference sequence). The V gene lost 4 bases and the J gene lost 9 bases, with 13 bases spanning the gap. The CDR3 length is 13 residues. In DNA, the CDR3 is TGTGCCAGCAGTTCTCTTAGCATAGGTGAGCAGTTCTTC. It encodes CASSSLSIGEQFF.

This clonotype has only a few counts. The rearrangement links TRBV6-1 to TRBJ2-7, with D perhaps TRBD1 or TRBD2 (6 bases each). Germline values: CDR1 MNHNS, CDR2 SASEGT. V was shortened by 8 bases and J by 1 base, with 12 bases between the two germline ends. The CDR3 spans 13 residues. This CDR3 reads CASSGGQSYEQYF. The CDR3 DNA reads TGTGCCAGCTCCGGGGGCCAATCCTACGAGCAGTACTTC.

This clonotype appeared many times. CDR3 region: CASSTGKLEAFF. The CDR3 DNA follows: TGCGCCAGCAGCACCGGGAAACTTGAAGCTTTCTTT. The V call is TRBV5-1, the J call TRBJ1-1, with D uncertain. The germline gives CDR1 SGHRS, CDR2 YFSETQ. Trimming removed 4 bases from V and 7 bases from J, with 11 bases in between. CDR3 length: 12 amino acids.

Only a few counts were recorded for this clonotype. The genes are TRBV30 and TRBJ2-7, with D possibly being TRBD2 (5 bases). The CDR3 spans 12 residues. Germline CDR1 reads GTSNPN; CDR2 reads SVGIG (reference sequence). V lost 3 bases to trimming and J lost 3 bases, with 9 bases between them. The CDR3 nucleotides are TGTGCCTGGAGGAACGAGGGCTACGAGCAGTACTTC. This gives the protein CAWRNEGYEQYF.

There are a few counts of this clonotype. This chain uses TRBV20-1 with TRBJ2-1; D not resolved. The CDR3 totals 11 residues. CDR1 DFQATT and CDR2 SNEGSKA come from the germline V gene (reference sequence). V was clipped by 0 bases and J by 8 bases, with 5 bases between them. The DNA for the CDR3 is TGCAGTGCTAGAGAAAGCGATGAGCAGTTCTTC. As protein: CSARESDEQFF.

This clonotype was observed many times. V gene TRBV5-5 combines with J gene TRBJ2-1, with a weak D call TRBD1 (5 bases). CDR1 is SGHKS and CDR2 is YYEKEE in the germline V gene (reference sequence). This CDR3 is built from 15 residues. Trimming left V 0 bases short and J 0 bases short, with 7 bases between. CDR3 amino acids: CASSLEGDSYNEQFF. CDR3 nucleotides: TGTGCCAGCAGCTTGGAAGGGGACTCCTACAATGAGCAGTTCTTC. The complete variable domain, with remaining parts taken from reference TRBV5-5 and TRBJ2-1, reads DAGVTQSPTHLIKTRGQQVTLRCSPISGHKSVSWYQQVLGQGPQFIFQYYEKEERGRGNFPDRFSARQFPNYSSELNVNALLLGDSALYLCASSLEGDSYNEQFFGPGTRLTVL.

This clonotype was picked up many times. The V call is TRBV6-1, the J call TRBJ2-6; 7 nucleotides align to TRBD1. V shed 6 bases and J 2 bases; nucleotides not matched to a gene: 13. Germline CDR1 is MNHNS and CDR2 is SASEGT. CDR3 size: 18 residues. The CDR3 loop reads CASSRARQGLAGANVLTF. As DNA, the CDR3 is TGTGCCAGCAGCCGAGCGAGACAGGGATTGGCTGGGGCCAACGTCCTGACTTTC.

This clonotype was detected ten times or more. The rearrangement uses TRBV7-9 and TRBJ2-3; D possibly corresponds to TRBD2 (5 bases). The V and J ends lost 1 base and 0 bases respectively, with 8 bases between them. CDR3 length equals 15 residues. The V gene's germline CDR1 is SEHNR and CDR2 FQNEAQ (reference sequence). The CDR3 coding sequence is TGTGCCAGCAGCTTAGGGAGCGGAAGCACAGATACGCAGTATTTT. Translating gives CASSLGSGSTDTQYF.

This clonotype was counted only a few times. The rearrangement joins TRBV7-2 to TRBJ2-1; 11 bases line up with TRBD2. This CDR3 region has 16 residues. Per germline, CDR1 SGHTA and CDR2 FQGNSA. J was trimmed by 5 bases and V by 5 bases; bases with no gene match: 8. CDR3 DNA: TGTGCCAGCAGCCCTCGGGGTAGCGGGAGGGACAATGAGCAGTTCTTC. Amino acids: CASSPRGSGRDNEQFF.

This chain links TRBV19 with TRBJ2-7, with D unresolved. V was trimmed by 2 bases and J by 2 bases, leaving 7 bases between them. This CDR3 has 13 amino acids. Germline CDR1 is LNHDA and CDR2 is SQIVND (reference sequence). The CDR3 loop is CASSITYPYEQYF. The CDR3 nucleotides read TGTGCCAGTAGTATAACGTATCCCTACGAGCAGTACTTC. Supplemented by reference TRBV19 and TRBJ2-7, the full variable domain reads DGGITQSPKYLFRKEGQNVTLSCEQNLNHDAMYWYRQDPGQGLRLIYYSQIVNDFQKGDIAEGYSVSREKKESFPLTVTSAQKNPTAFYLCASSITYPYEQYFGPGTRLTVT.

This clonotype was recorded many times. The chain recombines TRBV6-1 with TRBJ1-3; no reliable D call. The length of the CDR3 is 16 residues. Trimming stripped 3 bases from V and 4 bases from J, with 16 bases between. Germline V gene data show CDR1 as MNHNS and CDR2 as SASEGT. For the CDR3, the DNA is TGTGCCAGCAGTGAGGCTTGGAGAAGTGGCGGAAACACCATATATTTT. It encodes CASSEAWRSGGNTIYF.

The chain carries TRBV12-5 and TRBJ2-1, with a tentative D call TRBD2 (6 bases). CDR1 LGHNT and CDR2 FRNRAP come from the germline V gene. The CDR3 is made up of 14 amino acids. Trimming took off 3 bases at V and 6 bases at J, with 12 bases between the two ends. CDR3 protein: CASGLGTPANEQFF. The CDR3 nucleotides are TGTGCTAGTGGTTTAGGGACTCCGGCCAATGAGCAGTTCTTC.

This clonotype was recorded at least ten times. V gene TRBV5-6 combines with J gene TRBJ2-3; 10 positions match TRBD2. The V gene end was trimmed by 4 bases and the J gene end by 2 bases; junction bases not matched to a gene: 13. Germline V gene sequence: CDR1 SGHDT, CDR2 YYEEEE. The CDR3 is 18 amino acids. The CDR3, as DNA: TGTGCCAGCAGCCCCGCCCTACTAGCGGGATCCCCCACAGATACGCAGTATTTT. Its protein product is CASSPALLAGSPTDTQYF.

This clonotype came up a few times. The chain is built from TRBV6-5 and TRBJ2-7, with 10 bases identical to TRBD2. Trimming cost V 2 bases and J 5 bases; bases outside gene matches: 3. The CDR3 totals 14 residues. The germline CDR1 and CDR2 sequences are MNHEY and SVGAGI. For the CDR3, the DNA is TGTGCCAGCAGTTACCGACTAGCGGGCCACGAGCAGTACTTC. Protein: CASSYRLAGHEQYF.

In this sample, this clonotype turned up many times. The J gene is TRBJ2-7, the V gene TRBV20-1; 10 nucleotides match TRBD1. The germline V gene encodes CDR1 DFQATT and CDR2 SNEGSKA (reference sequence). With 3 bases clipped from V and 4 bases from J, the junction kept 9 bases outside the gene matches. This CDR3 region has 15 residues. CDR3 nucleotide sequence: TGCAGTGCTAGTGTTCACGGGACAGGGGTTTACGAGCAGTACTTC. It yields the protein CSASVHGTGVYEQYF.